These 3 T cell receptor beta chains share one sample of origin, sequenced in a study of lymphopenia after photon versus proton radiotherapy. Only in-frame clones appear in the TCRdb table, and some are missing; sequencing was by immunoSEQ multiplex PCR. There are about 70,000 clones in the sample; 85% to 95% occur only once, and about 2% lies in the top ten. This sample comprised peripheral blood, obtained from a patient treated with photon-based radiotherapy. The receptors come from a woman in her thirties or forties with cholangiocarcinoma.

The chain has TRBV9 and TRBJ2-7, with 8 bases lining up with TRBD2. Trimming took 0 bases from V and 1 from J; bases not matched to a gene: 0. Germline V CDR1 and CDR2: SGDLS, YYNGEE. This CDR3 comprises 14 residues. The chain's CDR3 is CASSVVAGSYEQYF. CDR3 DNA: TGTGCCAGCAGCGTAGTAGCGGGGTCCTACGAGCAGTACTTC.

The J gene is TRBJ2-1, the V gene TRBV28, with D perhaps matching TRBD2 (5 bases). Trimming left V 6 bases short and J 1 base short, with 13 bases between. The CDR3 sequence is 15 residues long. The germline CDR1 and CDR2 sequences are MDHEN and SYDVKM. The CDR3, as DNA: TGTGCCAGCAGACATCCTGGCGGGTCCTACAATGAGCAGTTCTTC. Protein sequence: CASRHPGGSYNEQFF. Variable domain in full (rest from reference TRBV28 and TRBJ2-1): DVKVTQSSRYLVKRTGEKVFLECVQDMDHENMFWYRQDPGLGLRLIYFSYDVKMKEKGDIPEGYSVSREKKERFSLILESASTNQTSMYLCASRHPGGSYNEQFFGPGTRLTVL.

The genes are TRBV18 and TRBJ2-6; D is undetermined. Per the germline V gene, CDR1 is KGHSH and CDR2 is LQKENI. The CDR3 spans 13 residues. The ends were cut back, 2 bases at V and 2 bases at J, with 1 base in the middle. The CDR3 region has the DNA TGTGCCAGCTCACCAACTGGGGCCAACGTCCTGACTTTC. Its translation is CASSPTGANVLTF. The full variable domain, with the rest looked up from reference TRBV18 and TRBJ2-6, is NAGVMQNPRHLVRRRGQEARLRCSPMKGHSHVYWYRQLPEEGLKFMVYLQKENIIDESGMPKERFSAEFPKEGPSILRIQQVVRGDSAAYFCASSPTGANVLTFGAGSRLTVL.